Presented here are 10 T cell receptor beta chains from one specimen sequenced in a study of cytomegalovirus exposure and HLA in healthy donors. A multiplex PCR was run with 60 Vbeta primers and 13 Jbeta primers. Profiling relied on immunoSEQ multiplex PCR, and the TCRdb table lists in-frame clones only, not all of them. This sample yields around 100,000 clones, of which roughly 84% are seen a single time; approximately 1.2% belongs to the top ten. Sequenced material: PBMCs. These receptors all stem from a woman between 18 and 30 years old in good health and CMV-seronegative.

The chain is built from TRBV4-2 and TRBJ2-1; 11 nucleotides align to TRBD2. Unmatched junction bases numbered 16, after V lost 1 base and J lost 8 bases. The CDR3 loop spans 19 amino acids. Germline V gene lookup returns CDR1 LGHNA and CDR2 YNFKEQ. DNA for the CDR3: TGTGCCAGCAGCCAAGCCCTAGCCTTTACTAGCGGGAGTACTGATGAGCAGTTCTTC. Translation gives CASSQALAFTSGSTDEQFF.

The DNA for the CDR3 is TGTGCCAGCAGTGACTCGAGCGACACAGATACGCAGTATTTT. It specifies CASSDSSDTDTQYF. The rearrangement links TRBV6-4 to TRBJ2-3, with no clear D. The CDR3 contains 14 residues. CDR1 and CDR2 from the germline V gene are MRHNA and SNTAGT. V was trimmed by 0 bases and J by 2 bases, leaving 6 bases between them.

The chain couples TRBV15 to TRBJ2-1; possibly TRBD2 for D (5 bases). The CDR3 consists of 17 residues. V was shortened by 1 base and J by 4 bases, with 17 bases between the two germline ends. Germline V gene data show CDR1 as LNHNV and CDR2 as YYDKDF (reference sequence). The CDR3 protein is CATSRALGEAAYNEQFF. The CDR3, as DNA: TGTGCCACCAGCAGAGCTCTCGGGGAAGCGGCTTACAATGAGCAGTTCTTC.

The chain is built from TRBV27 and TRBJ2-5, with TRBD1 matching 7 bases. Germline V gene lookup returns CDR1 MNHEY and CDR2 SMNVEV (reference sequence). The CDR3 covers 16 residues. The V gene end was trimmed by 6 bases and the J gene end by 1 base; junction bases not matched to a gene: 11. CDR3 in DNA: TGTGCCAGCAGCCTTCGCGATGGGACAGTCCAAGAGACCCAGTACTTC. Its translation: CASSLRDGTVQETQYF.

The chain is built from TRBV27 and TRBJ2-3; TRBD1 agrees at 9 bases. Per the germline V gene, CDR1 is MNHEY and CDR2 is SMNVEV (reference sequence). Germline trimming cut 3 bases from V and 9 bases from J; bases unmatched to any gene: 4. This CDR3 region has 13 residues. This CDR3 is CASSLTGGSTQYF. CDR3 coding DNA: TGTGCCAGCAGTTTGACAGGGGGTTCAACGCAGTATTTT.

A few counts support this clone. The gene calls are TRBV6-1 and TRBJ2-2, with D possibly being TRBD2 (6 bases). Looked up from germline, CDR1 is MNHNS and CDR2 is SASEGT. V gave up 3 bases and J gave up 4 bases, with 15 bases separating them. This CDR3 has 16 amino acids. The CDR3, as DNA: TGTGCCAGCAGTGAGCGATTAGCGGATGGCACCGGGGAGCTGTTTTTT. Translated, it gives CASSERLADGTGELFF.

V usage is TRBV5-6 and J usage is TRBJ2-2; D unresolved. The V gene's germline CDR1 is SGHDT and CDR2 YYEEEE. This CDR3 is built from 16 residues. Trimming cost V 4 bases and J 0 bases, with 13 bases left between them. The CDR3: CASSLLVTTNTGELFF. CDR3 sequence (DNA): TGTGCCAGCAGCCTCCTAGTGACGACGAACACCGGGGAGCTGTTTTTT. Based on the CDR3 plus reference TRBV5-6 and TRBJ2-2, the full variable domain is DAGVTQSPTHLIKTRGQQVTLRCSPKSGHDTVSWYQQALGQGPQFIFQYYEEEERQRGNFPDRFSGHQFPNYSSELNVNALLLGDSALYLCASSLLVTTNTGELFFGEGSRLTVL.

The rearrangement links TRBV28 to TRBJ1-2; TRBD1 aligns across 7 bases. The ends lost 4 bases at V and 7 bases at J; junction bases unmatched: 9. Germline V gene lookup returns CDR1 MDHEN and CDR2 SYDVKM. The CDR3 runs to 14 residues. The CDR3 loop reads CASSSIDRVRGYTF. CDR3 nucleotide sequence: TGTGCCAGCAGTTCAATTGACAGGGTCCGTGGCTACACCTTC.

J is TRBJ2-3 and V is TRBV9, with D possibly matching TRBD1 (6 bases). The CDR3 totals 14 residues. The ends were cut back, 2 bases at V and 7 bases at J, with 14 bases in the middle. CDR1 is SGDLS, CDR2 YYNGEE, per germline. The CDR3 here is CASSVDSSGNTQYF. The CDR3 region has the DNA TGTGCCAGCAGCGTGGACAGTTCTGGCAATACGCAGTATTTT.

This rearrangement joins TRBV4-3 to TRBJ1-4, with D unclear. The germline gives CDR1 LGHNA, CDR2 YSLEER. V lost 4 bases to trimming and J lost 0 bases, with 15 bases between them. The length of the CDR3 is 17 residues. CDR3 nucleotide sequence: TGCGCCAGCAGCCGGGAGCAGGTGATTGCAACTAATGAAAAACTGTTTTTT. Protein sequence: CASSREQVIATNEKLFF.